These 13 T cell receptor beta chains originate from one sample sequenced in a study of cytotoxic CD8 clonotypes in ibrutinib-treated CLL. Using immunoSEQ multiplex PCR, the repertoire was profiled, and TCRdb retains in-frame clones only, with some absent. This repertoire shows 57,000 or so clones, 54% found once; its top ten account for about 24%. The sequencing here drew on PBMCs, taken at disease progression, from a patient treated with ibrutinib. All receptors derive from a human donor with chronic lymphocytic leukemia.

The chain combines TRBV6-5 with TRBJ2-5, with D unclear. The CDR3 spans 14 residues. Germline V lookup: CDR1 MNHEY, CDR2 SVGAGI. Trimming took 6 bases from V and 2 from J, leaving 13 bases between them. The CDR3 DNA follows: TGTGCCAGCAGACTACGAAACAAGCAAGAGACCCAGTACTTC. It specifies CASRLRNKQETQYF.

A word on this clone: Within the sample, other DNA sequences also encode this same CDR3. The CDR3 protein is CAWTPTGANVLTF. The DNA for the CDR3 is TGTGCCTGGACCCCCACTGGGGCCAACGTCCTGACTTTC. This chain joins TRBV30 and TRBJ2-6; no reliable D call. Germline V gene sequence: CDR1 GTSNPN, CDR2 SVGIG (reference sequence). V was cut by 4 bases and J by 2 bases, with 6 bases left in between. The CDR3 sequence is 13 residues long.

The gene calls are TRBV6-6 and TRBJ1-1; D remains ambiguous. The CDR3 is made up of 13 amino acids. Germline CDR1 and CDR2: MNHNY and SVGAGI (reference sequence). Trimming cost V 9 bases and J 0 bases, with 11 bases left between them. This CDR3 is CASSRDMNTEAFF. The CDR3 DNA reads as TGTGCCAGTTCCCGCGATATGAACACTGAAGCTTTCTTT.

The chain uses TRBV5-1 and TRBJ1-4; a weak D match, TRBD1 (6 bases). CDR1 is SGHRS, CDR2 YFSETQ, per germline. CDR3 length: 14 residues. The ends were cut back, 0 bases at V and 8 bases at J, with 11 bases in the middle. CDR3 sequence (DNA): TGCGCCAGCAGCTTGGACAGGGCGGGAGAAAAACTGTTTTTT. This translates into CASSLDRAGEKLFF.

This chain uses TRBV4-2 with TRBJ1-2, with TRBD1 matching over 10 bases. The CDR3 runs to 14 residues. J was trimmed by 7 bases and V by 4 bases; bases with no gene match: 6. Germline CDR1 LGHNA, CDR2 YNFKEQ. CDR3 protein: CASSPRQGASGYTF. The CDR3 DNA is TGTGCCAGCAGCCCCCGACAGGGGGCAAGTGGCTACACCTTC.

The chain is built from TRBV6-5 and TRBJ1-3; TRBD1 is a possible D gene (5 bases). The germline gives CDR1 MNHEY, CDR2 SVGAGI. The CDR3 has 15 residues. The ends were cut back, 0 bases at V and 0 bases at J, with 6 bases in the middle. The CDR3 DNA reads TGTGCCAGCAGTTACTCCACAGGCTCTGGAAACACCATATATTTT. Translating it yields CASSYSTGSGNTIYF.

This clone occurred once. The CDR3: CSVEDGSNQPQHF. The CDR3 DNA follows: TGCAGCGTTGAGGACGGTAGCAATCAGCCCCAGCATTTT. The chain employs TRBV29-1 and TRBJ1-5, with D unclear. Trimming stripped 3 bases from V and 0 bases from J, with 6 bases between. The length of the CDR3 is 13 residues. The germline V gene encodes CDR1 SQVTM and CDR2 ANQGSEA.

The CDR3 region has the DNA TGTGCCAGCAGCTTGGGGGTCCTGACGAACACTGAAGCTTTCTTT. Its translation: CASSLGVLTNTEAFF. V gene TRBV5-6 combines with J gene TRBJ1-1; D remains ambiguous. V shed 0 bases and J shed 1 base, with 10 bases lying between them. In germline, CDR1 is SGHDT, CDR2 YYEEEE. This CDR3 has 15 amino acids. The variable domain in full, with the rest retrieved from reference TRBV5-6 and TRBJ1-1, is DAGVTQSPTHLIKTRGQQVTLRCSPKSGHDTVSWYQQALGQGPQFIFQYYEEEERQRGNFPDRFSGHQFPNYSSELNVNALLLGDSALYLCASSLGVLTNTEAFFGQGTRLTVV.

This chain joins TRBV5-5 and TRBJ2-5; D remains ambiguous. With 1 base removed from V and 1 base from J, the gap between germline ends came to 8 bases. Germline loops: CDR1 SGHKS, CDR2 YYEKEE (reference sequence). The CDR3 sequence is 14 residues long. The CDR3: CASSLMKLQETQYF. The CDR3, as DNA: TGTGCCAGCAGCTTGATGAAACTCCAAGAGACCCAGTACTTC. The variable domain in full, completed from reference TRBV5-5 and TRBJ2-5, reads DAGVTQSPTHLIKTRGQQVTLRCSPISGHKSVSWYQQVLGQGPQFIFQYYEKEERGRGNFPDRFSARQFPNYSSELNVNALLLGDSALYLCASSLMKLQETQYFGPGTRLLVL.

CDR3 coding DNA: TGTGCCAGCAGCCCGTGGGCTAGCGGGACCTACGAGCAGTACTTC. Translated: CASSPWASGTYEQYF. The chain links TRBV7-2 to TRBJ2-7; TRBD2 matches at 9 bases. The CDR3 has 15 residues. The trim removed 5 bases at V and 2 bases at J, leaving 7 bases unmatched. The germline CDR1 and CDR2 sequences are SGHTA and FQGNSA. The full variable domain, rest sourced from reference TRBV7-2 and TRBJ2-7, is GAGVSQSPSNKVTEKGKDVELRCDPISGHTALYWYRQSLGQGLEFLIYFQGNSAPDKSGLPSDRFSAERTGGSVSTLTIQRTQQEDSAVYLCASSPWASGTYEQYFGPGTRLTVT.

CDR3 residues: CASRFDSSTDTQYF. CDR3 DNA sequence: TGTGCCAGCAGATTCGACTCGTCCACCGATACGCAGTATTTT. The chain uses TRBV2 and TRBJ2-3; D ambiguous. The CDR3 consists of 14 residues. Looked up from germline, CDR1 is SNHLY and CDR2 is FYNNEI. Trimming shortened V by 6 bases and J by 6 bases, and 16 bases separated the two germline ends. The complete variable domain, with remaining parts taken from reference TRBV2 and TRBJ2-3, reads EPEVTQTPSHQVTQMGQEVILRCVPISNHLYFYWYRQILGQKVEFLVSFYNNEISEKSEIFDDQFSVERPDGSNFTLKIRSTKLEDSAMYFCASRFDSSTDTQYFGPGTRLTVL.

J is TRBJ2-1 and V is TRBV2, with 8 bases that match TRBD2. CDR3 length equals 15 residues. CDR1 and CDR2 (germline): SNHLY, FYNNEI. V lost 9 bases and J lost 5; bases outside the gene matches: 12. The CDR3 sequence is CARLGVAGGNNEQFF. The DNA for the CDR3 is TGTGCCAGATTGGGAGTGGCGGGGGGAAACAATGAGCAGTTCTTC.

This clone was observed a handful of times. V gene TRBV7-6 combines with J gene TRBJ2-3; 14 bases align to TRBD2. Germline CDR1 is SGHVS and CDR2 is FNYEAQ. Trimming at V came to 5 bases and at J to 11 bases, leaving 9 bases not matched to a gene. CDR3 length equals 15 residues. The CDR3 is CASSPTSGRAGKQYF. For the CDR3, the DNA is TGTGCCAGCAGCCCGACTAGCGGGAGGGCCGGAAAGCAGTATTTT.